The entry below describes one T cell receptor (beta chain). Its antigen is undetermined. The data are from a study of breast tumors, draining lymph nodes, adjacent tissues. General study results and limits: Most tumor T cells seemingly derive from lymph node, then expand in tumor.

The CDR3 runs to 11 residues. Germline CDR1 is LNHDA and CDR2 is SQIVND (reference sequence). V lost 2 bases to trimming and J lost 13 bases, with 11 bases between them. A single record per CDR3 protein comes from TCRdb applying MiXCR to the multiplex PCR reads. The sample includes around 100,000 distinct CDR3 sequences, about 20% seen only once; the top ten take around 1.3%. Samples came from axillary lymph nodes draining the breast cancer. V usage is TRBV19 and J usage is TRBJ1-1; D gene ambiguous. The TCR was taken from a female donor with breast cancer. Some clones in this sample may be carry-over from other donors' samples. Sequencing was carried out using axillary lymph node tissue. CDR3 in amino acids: CASSISQVGFF. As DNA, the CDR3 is TGTGCCAGTAGTATAAGTCAAGTGGGTTTCTTT.